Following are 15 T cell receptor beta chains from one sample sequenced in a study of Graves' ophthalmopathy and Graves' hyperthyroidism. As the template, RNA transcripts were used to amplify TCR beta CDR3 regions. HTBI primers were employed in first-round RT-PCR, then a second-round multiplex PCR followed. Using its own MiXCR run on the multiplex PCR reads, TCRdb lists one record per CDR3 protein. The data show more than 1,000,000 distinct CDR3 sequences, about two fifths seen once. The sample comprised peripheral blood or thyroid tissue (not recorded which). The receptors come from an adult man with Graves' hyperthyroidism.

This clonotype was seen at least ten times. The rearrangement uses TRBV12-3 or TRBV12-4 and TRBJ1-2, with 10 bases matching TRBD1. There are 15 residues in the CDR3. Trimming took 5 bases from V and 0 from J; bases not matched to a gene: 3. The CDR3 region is CASSRDRGPNYGYTF. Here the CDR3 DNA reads TGTGCCAGCAGTCGCGACAGGGGGCCTAACTATGGCTACACCTTC.

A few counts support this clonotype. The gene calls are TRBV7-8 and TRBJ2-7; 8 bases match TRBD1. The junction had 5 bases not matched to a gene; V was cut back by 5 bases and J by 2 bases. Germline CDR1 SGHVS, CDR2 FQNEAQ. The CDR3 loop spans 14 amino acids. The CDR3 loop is CASSPYRGAYEQYF. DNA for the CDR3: TGTGCCAGCAGCCCATACAGGGGGGCCTACGAGCAGTACTTC.

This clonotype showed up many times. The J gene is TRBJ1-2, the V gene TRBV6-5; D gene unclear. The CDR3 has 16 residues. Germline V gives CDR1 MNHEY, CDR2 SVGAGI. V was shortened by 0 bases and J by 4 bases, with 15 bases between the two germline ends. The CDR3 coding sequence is TGTGCCAGCAGTTACTCGAATATAGCGCCAGCCTATGGCTACACCTTC. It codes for CASSYSNIAPAYGYTF.

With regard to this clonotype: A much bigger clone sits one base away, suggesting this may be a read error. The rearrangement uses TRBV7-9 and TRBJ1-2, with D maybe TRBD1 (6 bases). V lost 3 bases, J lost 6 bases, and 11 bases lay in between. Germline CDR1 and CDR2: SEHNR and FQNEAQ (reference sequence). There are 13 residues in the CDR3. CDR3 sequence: CASSLSDSHGYTF. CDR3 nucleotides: TGTGCCAGCAGCTTGTCGGACAGCCATGGCTACACCTTC.

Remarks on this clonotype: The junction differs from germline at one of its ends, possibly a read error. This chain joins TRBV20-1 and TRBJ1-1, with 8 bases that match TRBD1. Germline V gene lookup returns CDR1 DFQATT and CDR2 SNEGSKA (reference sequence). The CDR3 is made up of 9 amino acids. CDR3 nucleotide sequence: TGCAGTGCTAGAGACCGGACAGGGTTT. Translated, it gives CSARDRTGF.

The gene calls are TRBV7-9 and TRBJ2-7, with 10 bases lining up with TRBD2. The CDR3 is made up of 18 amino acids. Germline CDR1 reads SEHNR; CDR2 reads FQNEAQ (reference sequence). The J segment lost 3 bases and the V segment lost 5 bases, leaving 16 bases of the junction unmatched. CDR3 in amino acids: CASSQALHLAGDYYEQYF. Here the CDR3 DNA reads TGTGCCAGCAGCCAAGCCCTTCACCTAGCGGGAGACTACTACGAGCAGTACTTC.

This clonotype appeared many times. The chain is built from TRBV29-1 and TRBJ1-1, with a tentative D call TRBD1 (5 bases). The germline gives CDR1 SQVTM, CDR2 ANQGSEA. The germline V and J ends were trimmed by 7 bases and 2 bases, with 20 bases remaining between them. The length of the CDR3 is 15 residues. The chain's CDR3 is CSAVDIGRVNTEAFF. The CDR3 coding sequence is TGCAGCGCCGTGGACATCGGTAGGGTTAACACTGAAGCTTTCTTT.

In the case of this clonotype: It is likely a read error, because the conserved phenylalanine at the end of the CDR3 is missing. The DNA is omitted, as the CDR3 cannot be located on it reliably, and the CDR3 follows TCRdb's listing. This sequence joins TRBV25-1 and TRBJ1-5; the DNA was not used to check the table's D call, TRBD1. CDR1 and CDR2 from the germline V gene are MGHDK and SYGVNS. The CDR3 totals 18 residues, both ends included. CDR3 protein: CASSYGTGALYSNQPQAH.

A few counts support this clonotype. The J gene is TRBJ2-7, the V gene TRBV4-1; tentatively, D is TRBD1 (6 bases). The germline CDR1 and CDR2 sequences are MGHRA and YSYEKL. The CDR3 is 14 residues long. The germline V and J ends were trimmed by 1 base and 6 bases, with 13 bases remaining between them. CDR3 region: CASSQVWGRPEQYF. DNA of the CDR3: TGCGCCAGCAGCCAAGTGTGGGGGCGTCCCGAGCAGTACTTC.

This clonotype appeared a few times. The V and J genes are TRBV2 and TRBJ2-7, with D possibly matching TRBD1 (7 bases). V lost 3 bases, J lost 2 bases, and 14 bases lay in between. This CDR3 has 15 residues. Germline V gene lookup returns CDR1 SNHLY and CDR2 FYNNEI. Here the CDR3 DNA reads TGTGCCAGCAGTGATTCGGCAGGGGGGACCTACGAGCAGTACTTC. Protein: CASSDSAGGTYEQYF.

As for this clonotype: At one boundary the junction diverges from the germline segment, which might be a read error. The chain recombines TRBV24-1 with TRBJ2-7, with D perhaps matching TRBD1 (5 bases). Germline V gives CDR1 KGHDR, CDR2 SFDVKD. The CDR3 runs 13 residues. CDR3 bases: TGTGCCAGCAGTTTGGTCAGGGCCAACGAGCAGTACTTC. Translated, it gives CASSLVRANEQYF.

CDR3 bases: TGCAGTGCTAGAGACCGGGGATATGGATCCTACGAGCAGTACTTC. Translated, it gives CSARDRGYGSYEQYF. The chain couples TRBV20-1 to TRBJ2-7; D perhaps matches TRBD2 (5 bases). CDR1 is DFQATT, CDR2 SNEGSKA, per germline (reference sequence). The CDR3 extends over 15 amino acids. Between the trimmed V and J ends, which lost 0 bases and 1 base, there was a span of 13 bases.

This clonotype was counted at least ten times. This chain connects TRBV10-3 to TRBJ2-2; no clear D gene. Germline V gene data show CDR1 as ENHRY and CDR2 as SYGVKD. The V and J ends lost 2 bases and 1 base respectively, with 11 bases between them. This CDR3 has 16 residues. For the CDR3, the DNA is TGTGCCATCAGTGAGCCCCTGTGGAAGAACACCGGGGAGCTGTTTTTT. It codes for CAISEPLWKNTGELFF.

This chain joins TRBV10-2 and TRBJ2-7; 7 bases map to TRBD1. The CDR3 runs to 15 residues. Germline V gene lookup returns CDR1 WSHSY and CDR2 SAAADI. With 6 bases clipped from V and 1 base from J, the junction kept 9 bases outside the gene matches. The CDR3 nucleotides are TGCGCCAGCAGCCTCACCCGGGACAGTTCCTACGAGCAGTACTTC. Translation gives CASSLTRDSSYEQYF.

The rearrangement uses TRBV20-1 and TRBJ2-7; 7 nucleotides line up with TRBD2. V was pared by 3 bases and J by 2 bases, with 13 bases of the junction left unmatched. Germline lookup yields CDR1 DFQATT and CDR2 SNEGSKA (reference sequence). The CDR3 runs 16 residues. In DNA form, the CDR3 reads TGCAGTGCTAGCCGCCGGGGCGGGGGTCCTCCCTACGAGCAGTACTTC. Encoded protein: CSASRRGGGPPYEQYF.